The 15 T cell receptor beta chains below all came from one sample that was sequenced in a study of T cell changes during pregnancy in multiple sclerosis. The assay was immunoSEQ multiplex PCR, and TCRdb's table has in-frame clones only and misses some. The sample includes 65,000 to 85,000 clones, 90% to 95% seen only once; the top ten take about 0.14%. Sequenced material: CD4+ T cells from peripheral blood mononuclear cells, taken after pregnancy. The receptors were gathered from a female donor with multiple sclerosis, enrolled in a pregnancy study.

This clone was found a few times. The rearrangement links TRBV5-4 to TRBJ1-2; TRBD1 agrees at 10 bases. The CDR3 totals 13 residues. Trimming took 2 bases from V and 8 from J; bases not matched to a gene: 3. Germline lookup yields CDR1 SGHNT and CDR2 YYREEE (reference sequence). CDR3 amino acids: CASSLRTGGGYTF. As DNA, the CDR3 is TGTGCCAGCAGCTTACGGACAGGGGGAGGCTACACCTTC. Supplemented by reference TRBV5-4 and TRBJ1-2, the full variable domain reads ETGVTQSPTHLIKTRGQQVTLRCSSQSGHNTVSWYQQALGQGPQFIFQYYREEENGRGNFPPRFSGLQFPNYSSELNVNALELDDSALYLCASSLRTGGGYTFGSGTRLTVV.

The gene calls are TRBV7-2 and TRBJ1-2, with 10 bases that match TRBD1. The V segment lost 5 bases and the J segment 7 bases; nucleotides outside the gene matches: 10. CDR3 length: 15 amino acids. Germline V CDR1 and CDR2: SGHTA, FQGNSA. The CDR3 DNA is TGTGCCAGCAGCCTGACAGGGGGCGGGTCTCTTGGCTACACCTTC. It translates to CASSLTGGGSLGYTF.

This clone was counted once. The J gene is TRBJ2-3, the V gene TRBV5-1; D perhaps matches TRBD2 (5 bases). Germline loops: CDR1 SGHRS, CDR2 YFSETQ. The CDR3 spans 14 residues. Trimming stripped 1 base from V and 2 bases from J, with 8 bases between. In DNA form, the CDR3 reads TGCGCCAGCAGCTTGACGGAGGCCACAGATACGCAGTATTTT. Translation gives CASSLTEATDTQYF.

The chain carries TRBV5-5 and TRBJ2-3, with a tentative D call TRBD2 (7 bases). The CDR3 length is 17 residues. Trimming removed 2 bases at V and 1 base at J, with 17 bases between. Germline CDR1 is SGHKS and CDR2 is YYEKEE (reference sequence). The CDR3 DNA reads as TGTGCCAGCAGCTTCAGAGGGGGGGGCGAGGGCACAGATACGCAGTATTTT. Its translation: CASSFRGGGEGTDTQYF. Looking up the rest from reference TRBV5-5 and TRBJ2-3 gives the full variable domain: DAGVTQSPTHLIKTRGQQVTLRCSPISGHKSVSWYQQVLGQGPQFIFQYYEKEERGRGNFPDRFSARQFPNYSSELNVNALLLGDSALYLCASSFRGGGEGTDTQYFGPGTRLTVL.

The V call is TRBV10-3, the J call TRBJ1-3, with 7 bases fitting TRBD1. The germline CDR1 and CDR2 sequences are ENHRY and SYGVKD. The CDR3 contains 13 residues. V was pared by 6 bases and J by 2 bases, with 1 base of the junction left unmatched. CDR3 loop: CAIRGQTGNTIYF. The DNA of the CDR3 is TGTGCCATCAGGGGACAGACTGGAAACACCATATATTTT.

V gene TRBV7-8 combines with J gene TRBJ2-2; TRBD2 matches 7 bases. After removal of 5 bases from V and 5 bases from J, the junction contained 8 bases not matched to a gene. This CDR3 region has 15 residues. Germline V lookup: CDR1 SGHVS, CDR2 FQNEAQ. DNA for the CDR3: TGTGCCAGCAGCCCCCCAGGGAGGGGTACCGGGGAGCTGTTTTTT. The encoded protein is CASSPPGRGTGELFF.

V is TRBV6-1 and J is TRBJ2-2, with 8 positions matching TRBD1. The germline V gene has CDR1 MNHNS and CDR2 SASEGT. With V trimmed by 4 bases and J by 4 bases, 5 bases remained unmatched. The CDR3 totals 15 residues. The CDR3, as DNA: TGTGCCAGCAGTGTGCGGACAGGGTTCACCGGGGAGCTGTTTTTT. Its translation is CASSVRTGFTGELFF.

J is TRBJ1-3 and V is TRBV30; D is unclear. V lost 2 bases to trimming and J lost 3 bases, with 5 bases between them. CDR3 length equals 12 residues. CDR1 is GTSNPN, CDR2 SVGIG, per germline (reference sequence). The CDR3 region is CAWSQNGNTIYF. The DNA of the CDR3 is TGTGCCTGGAGTCAGAATGGAAACACCATATATTTT.

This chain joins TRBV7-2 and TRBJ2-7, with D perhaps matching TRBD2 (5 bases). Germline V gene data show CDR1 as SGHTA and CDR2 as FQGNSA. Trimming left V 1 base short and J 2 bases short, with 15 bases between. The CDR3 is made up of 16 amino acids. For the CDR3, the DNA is TGTGCCAGCAGCTTAGAGGTTTGGGGAGAGCCCTACGAGCAGTACTTC. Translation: CASSLEVWGEPYEQYF. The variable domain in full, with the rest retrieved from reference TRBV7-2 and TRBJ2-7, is GAGVSQSPSNKVTEKGKDVELRCDPISGHTALYWYRQSLGQGLEFLIYFQGNSAPDKSGLPSDRFSAERTGGSVSTLTIQRTQQEDSAVYLCASSLEVWGEPYEQYFGPGTRLTVT.

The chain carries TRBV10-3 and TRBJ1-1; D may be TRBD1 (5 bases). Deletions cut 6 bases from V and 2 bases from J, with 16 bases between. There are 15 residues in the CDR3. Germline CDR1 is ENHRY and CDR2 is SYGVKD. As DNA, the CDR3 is TGTGCCATCAGGAGGGGCTTGGCGGGAAACACTGAAGCTTTCTTT. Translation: CAIRRGLAGNTEAFF.

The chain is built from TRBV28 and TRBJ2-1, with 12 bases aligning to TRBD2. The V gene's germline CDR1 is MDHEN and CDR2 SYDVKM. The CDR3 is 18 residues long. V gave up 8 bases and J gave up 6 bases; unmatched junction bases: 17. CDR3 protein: CASSYIWTSGKLGNEQFF. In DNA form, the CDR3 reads TGTGCCAGCTCGTATATATGGACTAGCGGGAAATTGGGCAATGAGCAGTTCTTC.

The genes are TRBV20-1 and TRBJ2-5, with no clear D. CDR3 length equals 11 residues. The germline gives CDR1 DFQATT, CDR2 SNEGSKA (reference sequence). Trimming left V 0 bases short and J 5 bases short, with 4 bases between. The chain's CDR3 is CSARDRETQYF. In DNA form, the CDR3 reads TGCAGTGCTAGAGATCGGGAGACCCAGTACTTC.

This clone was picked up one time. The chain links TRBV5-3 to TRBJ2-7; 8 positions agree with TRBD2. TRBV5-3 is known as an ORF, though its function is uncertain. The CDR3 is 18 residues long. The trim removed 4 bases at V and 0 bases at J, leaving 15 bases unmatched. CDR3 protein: CARSLLYLAGTHSYEQYF. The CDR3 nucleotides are TGTGCCAGAAGCCTACTCTATCTAGCGGGTACTCACTCCTACGAGCAGTACTTC.

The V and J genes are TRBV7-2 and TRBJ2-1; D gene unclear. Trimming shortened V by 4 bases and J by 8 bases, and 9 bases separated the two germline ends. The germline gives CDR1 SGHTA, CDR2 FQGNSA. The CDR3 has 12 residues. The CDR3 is CASSSRWDEQFF. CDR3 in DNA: TGTGCCAGCAGCTCGCGGTGGGATGAGCAGTTCTTC. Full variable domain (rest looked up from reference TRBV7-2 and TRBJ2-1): GAGVSQSPSNKVTEKGKDVELRCDPISGHTALYWYRQSLGQGLEFLIYFQGNSAPDKSGLPSDRFSAERTGGSVSTLTIQRTQQEDSAVYLCASSSRWDEQFFGPGTRLTVL.

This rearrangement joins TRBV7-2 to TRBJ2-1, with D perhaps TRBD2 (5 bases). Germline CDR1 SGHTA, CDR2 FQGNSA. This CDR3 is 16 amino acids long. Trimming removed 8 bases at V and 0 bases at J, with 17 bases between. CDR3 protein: CASGKASTLSYNEQFF. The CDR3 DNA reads TGTGCCAGCGGGAAGGCTAGCACCCTCTCCTACAATGAGCAGTTCTTC.